This T cell receptor beta chain comes out of a study of response to subunit inactivated influenza vaccine. Points from the study as a whole: After each seasonal influenza vaccination, few new T cells are recruited, the authors suggested.

A remark on this clonotype: Its specificity is not known.

TCRdb used MiXCR to reprocess the RT-PCR reads, holding one entry per CDR3 protein. The sample carries more than 150,000 distinct CDR3 sequences, about a tenth recorded once. V gave up 2 bases and J gave up 6 bases; unmatched junction bases: 3. Looked up from germline, CDR1 is SGHVS and CDR2 is FNYEAQ. This CDR3 comprises 14 residues. The V and J genes are TRBV7-6 and TRBJ1-1; 10 nucleotides line up with TRBD1. The starting material was non-naive T cells sorted from PBMCs, obtained on the day of vaccination. The origin of this receptor is a man between 45 and 60 years old who received an inactivated influenza vaccine. The CDR3 is CASSLWDRGAEAFF. CDR3 DNA sequence: TGTGCCAGCAGCTTATGGGACAGGGGAGCTGAAGCTTTCTTT. The whole variable domain, filled in from reference TRBV7-6 and TRBJ1-1, reads GAGVSQSPRYKVTKRGQDVALRCDPISGHVSLYWYRQALGQGPEFLTYFNYEAQQDKSGLPNDRFSAERPEGSISTLTIQRTEQRDSAMYRCASSLWDRGAEAFFGQGTRLTVV.